This entry lists 20 T cell receptor beta chains sequenced from one sample in a study of blood T cell repertoires in COVID-19. Generated by immunoSEQ multiplex PCR, the TCRdb table keeps only in-frame clones and is missing some. The sample has 150,000 or so clones, around 90% seen once. Sequences were obtained from peripheral blood. Receptors were obtained from an older woman with acute or convalescent COVID-19.

V and J are TRBV6-6 and TRBJ1-5, with 7 bases fitting TRBD1. Per germline, CDR1 MNHNY and CDR2 SVGAGI (reference sequence). The CDR3 runs 13 residues. The trim removed 6 bases at V and 1 base at J, leaving 0 bases unmatched. The CDR3 reads CASRDRSNQPQHF. The CDR3 coding sequence is TGTGCCAGCAGGGACAGGAGCAATCAGCCCCAGCATTTT.

This clone was counted a single time. The chain has TRBV19 and TRBJ2-5; possibly TRBD1 for D (5 bases). Trimming removed 3 bases from V and 3 bases from J, with 11 bases in between. The CDR3 totals 14 residues. From germline, CDR1 is LNHDA and CDR2 SQIVND (reference sequence). The CDR3 nucleotides are TGTGCCAGTAGTATGGGCAGGGCAGAAGAGACCCAGTACTTC. Its translation is CASSMGRAEETQYF.

The chain combines TRBV27 with TRBJ2-1, with TRBD1 as a possible D gene (6 bases). This CDR3 comprises 16 residues. Trimming stripped 3 bases from V and 1 base from J, with 13 bases between. Germline values: CDR1 MNHEY, CDR2 SMNVEV (reference sequence). The CDR3 is CASSFLTGSSYNEQFF. The CDR3 coding sequence is TGTGCCAGCAGTTTCCTCACAGGGTCATCCTACAATGAGCAGTTCTTC.

In this sample, this clone turned up once. The chain employs TRBV27 and TRBJ1-3, with D perhaps matching TRBD1 (6 bases). Germline V gene sequence: CDR1 MNHEY, CDR2 SMNVEV (reference sequence). V was clipped by 5 bases and J by 1 base, with 12 bases between them. This CDR3 has 15 residues. CDR3 protein: CASSRSGESGNTIYF. The CDR3 DNA is TGTGCCAGCAGTAGATCAGGGGAATCTGGAAACACCATATATTTT.

The V gene is TRBV27, the J gene TRBJ2-3, with 11 nucleotides matching TRBD2. Germline trimming cut 5 bases from V and 0 bases from J; bases unmatched to any gene: 10. The CDR3 is made up of 18 amino acids. Per the germline V gene, CDR1 is MNHEY and CDR2 is SMNVEV (reference sequence). In DNA form, the CDR3 reads TGTGCCAGCAGTAGTACCAGACTAGCGGGGATTAGCACAGATACGCAGTATTTT. As protein: CASSSTRLAGISTDTQYF.

The rearrangement links TRBV28 to TRBJ2-1, with TRBD2 identical over 15 bases. After removal of 5 bases from V and 6 bases from J, the junction contained 2 bases not matched to a gene. Germline CDR1 reads MDHEN; CDR2 reads SYDVKM. The CDR3 extends over 15 amino acids. This chain's CDR3 is CASSPGLAGGNEQFF. CDR3 DNA: TGTGCCAGCAGTCCGGGACTAGCGGGGGGCAATGAGCAGTTCTTC.

The genes are TRBV7-2 and TRBJ1-1, with D uncertain. This CDR3 is built from 14 residues. V lost 2 bases to trimming and J lost 3 bases, with 10 bases between them. Germline-derived CDR1 and CDR2 are SGHTA and FQGNSA. The CDR3 spells CASSLFTRDTEAFF. The DNA of the CDR3 is TGTGCCAGCAGCTTATTTACTCGGGACACTGAAGCTTTCTTT.

The V and J genes are TRBV7-3 and TRBJ2-5, with TRBD2 matching over 14 bases. Germline-derived CDR1 and CDR2 are SGHTA and FQGTGA. This CDR3 has 16 amino acids. The V and J ends lost 5 bases and 2 bases, in that order; junction bases with no gene match: 4. CDR3 nucleotide sequence: TGTGCCAGCAGCCATAGACTAGCGGGGGGGCAAGAGACCCAGTACTTC. It is translated as CASSHRLAGGQETQYF.

CDR3 nucleotide sequence: TGTGCCAGCAGTTACTCATCCGGGGTTGGAAACTATGGCTACACCTTC. Residues: CASSYSSGVGNYGYTF. The rearrangement uses TRBV6-5 and TRBJ1-2; D remains ambiguous. CDR3 size: 16 residues. Trimming stripped 0 bases from V and 2 bases from J, with 13 bases between. Germline loops: CDR1 MNHEY, CDR2 SVGAGI.

This clone was picked up one time. Written as DNA, the CDR3 is TGCGCCAGCAAAGGGCAGGGGGCAATGAACACTGAAGCTTTCTTT. It codes for CASKGQGAMNTEAFF. The chain joins TRBV5-1 to TRBJ1-1, with 8 positions matching TRBD1. Germline-derived CDR1 and CDR2 are SGHRS and YFSETQ. This CDR3 comprises 15 residues. J was trimmed by 0 bases and V by 6 bases; bases with no gene match: 7.

The gene calls are TRBV7-2 and TRBJ2-7, with TRBD2 matching 11 bases. The length of the CDR3 is 15 residues. In germline, CDR1 is SGHTA, CDR2 FQGNSA. V lost 6 bases, J lost 2 bases, and 6 bases stayed unmatched. The CDR3 spells CASRFTSGGTYEQYF. The CDR3 bases are TGTGCCAGCAGATTTACTAGCGGGGGAACCTACGAGCAGTACTTC.

V gene TRBV6-5 combines with J gene TRBJ1-2; D not resolved. The V and J ends lost 2 bases and 1 base respectively, with 14 bases between them. CDR3 length: 16 amino acids. CDR1 MNHEY and CDR2 SVGAGI come from the germline V gene. CDR3 protein: CASSYLTYPFNYGYTF. CDR3 nucleotide sequence: TGTGCCAGCAGTTACCTTACCTACCCATTTAACTATGGCTACACCTTC.

The CDR3 spells CASGTSGAYNEQFF. The CDR3 nucleotides are TGTGCCAGCGGTACTAGCGGGGCCTACAATGAGCAGTTCTTC. The J gene is TRBJ2-1, the V gene TRBV28, with 10 bases that match TRBD2. The V gene's germline CDR1 is MDHEN and CDR2 SYDVKM. Unmatched junction bases numbered 3, after V lost 8 bases and J lost 2 bases. The CDR3 covers 14 residues.

V gene TRBV7-3 combines with J gene TRBJ2-7; 10 bases map to TRBD1. The V segment lost 11 bases and the J segment 7 bases; nucleotides outside the gene matches: 11. In germline, CDR1 is SGHTA, CDR2 FQGTGA. CDR3 length: 13 amino acids. The CDR3 region has the DNA TGTGCCGCAGACAGGGGGCGCCCCTTGGAGCAGTACTTC. Translating gives CAADRGRPLEQYF.

This sequence joins TRBV28 and TRBJ1-4, with a possible D match to TRBD1 (6 bases). This CDR3 region has 14 residues. CDR1 and CDR2 from the germline V gene are MDHEN and SYDVKM. The ends were cut back, 7 bases at V and 5 bases at J, with 14 bases in the middle. CDR3 sequence: CASTTPQGNEKLFF. In DNA, the CDR3 is TGTGCCAGCACCACCCCGCAGGGGAATGAAAAACTGTTTTTT.

The CDR3 here is CAWNREISNQPQHF. The CDR3 nucleotides read TGTGCCTGGAACCGGGAAATAAGCAATCAGCCCCAGCATTTT. The chain links TRBV30 to TRBJ1-5; unclear D gene. Germline V CDR1 and CDR2: GTSNPN, SVGIG (reference sequence). CDR3 size: 14 residues. The V end lost 4 bases, the J end lost 1 base, and 11 bases lay between the germline ends.

V usage is TRBV5-1 and J usage is TRBJ2-5; D gene ambiguous. The V end lost 0 bases, the J end lost 1 base, and 7 bases lay between the germline ends. This CDR3 is built from 14 residues. CDR1 and CDR2 (germline): SGHRS, YFSETQ. CDR3: CASSLAPTQETQYF. For the CDR3, the DNA is TGCGCCAGCAGCTTGGCCCCTACCCAAGAGACCCAGTACTTC.

There are a few counts of this clone. The chain couples TRBV2 to TRBJ2-3; 13 bases align to TRBD2. Germline trimming cut 4 bases from V and 5 bases from J; bases unmatched to any gene: 3. There are 15 residues in the CDR3. Germline lookup yields CDR1 SNHLY and CDR2 FYNNEI. CDR3 sequence (DNA): TGTGCCAGCAGTGGACTAGCGGGGGGAAGAGATACGCAGTATTTT. Amino acids: CASSGLAGGRDTQYF.

The chain carries TRBV6-1 and TRBJ2-7; perhaps TRBD1 as D (6 bases). Trimming pared 4 bases from V and 3 bases from J, leaving 19 bases between. Germline assignment: CDR1 MNHNS and CDR2 SASEGT. This CDR3 region has 16 residues. The CDR3 coding sequence is TGTGCCAGCAGTGTGCCGGGACACCAGAACCTCTACGAGCAGTACTTC. Protein: CASSVPGHQNLYEQYF.

This chain joins TRBV2 and TRBJ2-3, with D hard to call. The CDR3 runs to 15 residues. Trimming stripped 6 bases from V and 3 bases from J, with 16 bases between. Germline V CDR1 and CDR2: SNHLY, FYNNEI. CDR3 in DNA: TGTGCCAGCAGAGTCAATAAACTCGAAACAGATACGCAGTATTTT. It specifies CASRVNKLETDTQYF.